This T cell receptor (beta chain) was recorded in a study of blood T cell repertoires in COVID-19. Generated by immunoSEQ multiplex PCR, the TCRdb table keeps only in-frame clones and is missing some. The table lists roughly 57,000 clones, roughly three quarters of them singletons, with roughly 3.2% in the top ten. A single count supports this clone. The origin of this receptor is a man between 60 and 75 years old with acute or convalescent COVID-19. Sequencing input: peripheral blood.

Here the CDR3 reads CASRKRTGNSPLHF. The CDR3 DNA is TGTGCCAGCAGAAAACGGACAGGGAACTCACCCCTCCACTTT. J is TRBJ1-6 and V is TRBV25-1, with 8 bases fitting TRBD1. The trim removed 6 bases at V and 10 bases at J, leaving 8 bases unmatched. CDR1 MGHDK and CDR2 SYGVNS come from the germline V gene. The length of the CDR3 is 14 residues. The complete variable domain, with remaining parts taken from reference TRBV25-1 and TRBJ1-6, reads EADIYQTPRYLVIGTGKKITLECSQTMGHDKMYWYQQDPGMELHLIHYSYGVNSTEKGDLSSESTVSRIRTEHFPLTLESARPSHTSQYLCASRKRTGNSPLHFGNGTRLTVT.